This T cell receptor (beta chain) was recovered during a study of cytomegalovirus exposure and HLA in healthy donors. Vbeta (60) and Jbeta (13) primers were used in the PCR. Profiling relied on immunoSEQ multiplex PCR, and the TCRdb table lists in-frame clones only, not all of them. The sample has 150,000 to 200,000 clones; nearly 80% are singletons. Study findings and constraints: CMV antigen specificity was confirmed in vitro for three CMV-associated chains.

Those who donated were healthy bone marrow donors. There were likely unrecorded immune exposures, though donors were nominally healthy when sampled. Turning to this clone: Its antigen is undetermined.

This receptor was taken from a man aged 45-65 years in good health and CMV-seropositive. The material sequenced was PBMCs.

CDR3 sequence reads: CASSNGQWNTEAFF. CDR3 nucleotide sequence: TGTGCCAGCAGCAACGGACAGTGGAACACTGAAGCTTTCTTT. The V call is TRBV5-5, the J call TRBJ1-1, with D maybe TRBD1 (6 bases). CDR3 length: 14 amino acids. Germline assignment: CDR1 SGHKS and CDR2 YYEKEE (reference sequence). Trimming took 4 bases from V and 1 from J, leaving 11 bases between them.